This is a list of T cell receptor beta chains from one sample in a study of blood T cell repertoires in COVID-19. The protocol was immunoSEQ multiplex PCR, while the TCRdb copy is restricted to in-frame clones and leaves out a portion. Altogether some 360,000 clones are present, 85% to 90% being singletons, with the ten largest covering 0.95% to 1.1%. The sequenced material came from PBMCs or T cells enriched from blood (not recorded which). Receptor source: a woman aged 25 to 39 who had been exposed to COVID-19. Each CDR3 is given with its conserved first and last residue. A D gene is named only where the DNA matches it firmly. Part of the rows lack a size; the others show once, few, many or a class for expanded clones.

length	size	D	J	V	CDR3	DNA
14	-	-	TRBJ2-7	TRBV3-1/TRBV3-2	CASSRQRGTYEQYF	TGTGCCAGCAGCCGACAAAGGGGGACCTACGAGCAGTACTTC
15	-	-	TRBJ2-5	TRBV19	CASTLGPGLQETQYF	TGTGCCAGTACCCTAGGGCCAGGGCTACAAGAGACCCAGTACTTC
15	-	TRBD2	TRBJ2-5	TRBV7-6	CASSLSLAARETQYF	TGTGCCAGCAGCTTATCACTAGCGGCGAGGGAGACCCAGTACTTC
15	-	TRBD1	TRBJ1-1	TRBV30	CAWDDRTGGNTEAFF	TGTGCCTGGGATGACCGGACAGGGGGAAACACTGAAGCTTTCTTT
14	-	TRBD1	TRBJ1-2	TRBV6-6	CASSPPTGTDGYTF	TGTGCCAGCAGCCCTCCGACAGGGACAGATGGCTACACCTTC
15	-	TRBD2	TRBJ2-4	TRBV3-1/TRBV3-2	CASSQGGGRENIQYF	TGTGCCAGCAGCCAAGGAGGCGGGAGGGAAAACATTCAGTACTTC
16	-	-	TRBJ2-5	TRBV5-1	CASSPGRVYAQETQYF	TGCGCCAGCAGCCCCGGCAGGGTCTACGCTCAAGAGACCCAGTACTTC
14	-	TRBD2	TRBJ2-1	TRBV10-3	CAISEGREGDEQFF	TGTGCCATCAGTGAAGGTAGGGAGGGCGATGAGCAGTTCTTC
16	-	TRBD2	TRBJ2-3	TRBV28	CASSSPGGRFADTQYF	TGTGCCAGCAGTTCCCCTGGCGGGAGGTTTGCAGATACGCAGTATTTT
20	few	TRBD1	TRBJ2-7	TRBV30	CAWSGRAKTGGSARSYEQYF	TGTGCCTGGAGCGGCCGGGCGAAGACAGGGGGCAGCGCCCGCTCCTACGAGCAGTACTTC
14	-	-	TRBJ2-2	TRBV6-5	CASKSRGNTGELFF	TGTGCCAGCAAATCCAGGGGGAACACCGGGGAGCTGTTTTTT
14	-	-	TRBJ1-5	TRBV5-1	CASSLTPRDQPQHF	TGCGCCAGCAGCTTGACCCCCCGGGATCAGCCCCAGCATTTT
13	few	-	TRBJ1-4	TRBV2	CASSVGLWEKLFF	TGTGCCAGCAGTGTGGGGCTCTGGGAAAAACTGTTTTTT
15	-	TRBD1	TRBJ2-5	TRBV5-4	CASSPIGQEQETQYF	TGTGCCAGCAGCCCGATCGGACAGGAACAAGAGACCCAGTACTTC
12	-	-	TRBJ2-7	TRBV12-5	CATPVNSYEQYF	TGTGCTACCCCGGTGAATAGCTACGAGCAGTACTTC
16	-	-	TRBJ2-3	TRBV5-1	CASSFSSTATVDTQYF	TGCGCCAGCAGCTTCTCGTCGACAGCTACTGTAGATACGCAGTATTTT
13	-	-	TRBJ2-1	TRBV5-1	CASRGGWLEKQFF	TGCGCCAGCAGGGGGGGTTGGTTAGAAAAGCAGTTCTTC
14	-	-	TRBJ1-4	TRBV2	CASLTARTDEKLFF	TGTGCCAGCTTAACCGCACGGACAGATGAAAAACTGTTTTTT
17	once	TRBD2	TRBJ2-7	TRBV5-3	CARSSPDRRTSGYEQYF	TGTGCCAGAAGCTCCCCCGACCGCCGGACTAGCGGGTACGAGCAGTACTTC
16	-	TRBD2	TRBJ2-3	TRBV7-3	CASSPQGGLNTDTQYF	TGTGCCAGCAGCCCTCAGGGAGGGCTGAACACAGATACGCAGTATTTT
15	-	-	TRBJ1-2	TRBV11-2	CASSLDRGGLVGYTF	TGTGCCAGCAGCTTAGATCGAGGCGGACTTGTAGGCTACACCTTC
15	-	-	TRBJ2-7	TRBV7-2	CASSTWTGGHYEQYF	TGTGCCAGCAGCACATGGACAGGAGGGCACTACGAGCAGTACTTC
14	-	TRBD2	TRBJ2-3	TRBV19	CASLGTSGTDTQYF	TGTGCCAGCCTTGGGACTAGCGGCACAGATACGCAGTATTTT
15	-	TRBD1	TRBJ2-1	TRBV9	CASSPGQGAYNEQFF	TGTGCCAGCAGCCCCGGACAGGGGGCCTACAATGAGCAGTTCTTC
15	-	TRBD1	TRBJ1-5	TRBV7-9	CASSLEGASNQPQHF	TGTGCCAGCAGCTTAGAGGGGGCTAGCAATCAGCCCCAGCATTTT
18	-	-	TRBJ1-5	TRBV19	CASSILVPSGSSNQPQHF	TGTGCCAGTAGTATACTCGTCCCGTCGGGATCTTCCAATCAGCCCCAGCATTTT
13	-	-	TRBJ1-2	TRBV6-5	CASSQGGYSGYTF	TGTGCCAGCAGCCAGGGAGGGTACAGTGGCTACACCTTC
14	-	TRBD1	TRBJ1-1	TRBV28	CASSVRGRHTEAFF	TGTGCCAGCAGTGTCAGGGGGAGGCACACTGAAGCTTTCTTT
11	-	-	TRBJ1-1	TRBV20-1	CSASGQLEAFF	TGCAGTGCTAGTGGACAGCTGGAGGCTTTCTTT
13	-	-	TRBJ2-1	TRBV6-5	CASSLTENREQFF	TGTGCCAGCAGTTTAACGGAGAACCGTGAGCAGTTCTTC
16	many	-	TRBJ1-5	TRBV7-2	CASSRLVSGLNQPQHF	TGTGCCAGCAGCCGCCTGGTCTCGGGTCTCAATCAGCCCCAGCATTTT
14	-	-	TRBJ1-1	TRBV28	CASSPRAVVTEAFF	TGTGCCAGCAGCCCCCGAGCGGTGGTAACTGAAGCTTTCTTT
16	-	-	TRBJ2-3	TRBV19	CASSILTGAGTDTQYF	TGTGCCAGTAGTATACTTACGGGAGCCGGCACAGATACGCAGTATTTT
14	-	TRBD1	TRBJ2-3	TRBV28	CASSQGDRLLTQYF	TGTGCCAGCAGTCAGGGGGACCGCCTCCTTACGCAGTATTTT
11	-	-	TRBJ2-2	TRBV12-3/TRBV12-4	CASSPLWELFF	TGTGCCAGCAGCCCCCTGTGGGAGCTGTTTTTT
14	-	-	TRBJ1-6	TRBV28	CASSSPGLNSPLHF	TGTGCCAGCAGTTCCCCGGGTCTCAATTCACCCCTCCACTTT
17	-	TRBD1	TRBJ1-4	TRBV5-8	CASSHAGQLATNEKLFF	TGTGCCAGCAGCCACGCGGGACAGCTTGCAACTAATGAAAAACTGTTTTTT